This is a list of T cell receptor beta chains from one sample in a study of CD8 T cells in ankylosing spondylitis. TCRdb itself ran the 5' RACE reads through MiXCR, one entry per CDR3 protein. The sample yields about 210,000 distinct CDR3 sequences, more than 5.5% seen once. What was sequenced was blood, either unsorted or a sorted T cell fraction (not recorded which). The source of these receptors is a male donor with ankylosing spondylitis. Both conserved end residues are part of each CDR3. The D gene is left open where the match is weak. Expanded clones are given a class, and other clones once, few, many or no size at all.

>TRBV6-1|NA|14|TRBJ2-3|few
TGTGCCAGCAGCAGAGACAGGTACACAGATACGCAGTATTTT
CASSRDRYTDTQYF
>TRBV7-2|NA|15|TRBJ1-1|many
TGTGCCAGCAGCTTCGGGATTCGGCCGGGGGCTGAAGCTTTCTTT
CASSFGIRPGAEAFF
>TRBV18|NA|16|TRBJ1-1|NA
TGTGCCAGCTCACCCACTTTGGGACGGGAGAACACTGAAGCTTTCTTT
CASSPTLGRENTEAFF
>TRBV29-1|NA|18|TRBJ2-7|many
TGCAGCGGGCTCGGGGAGGCAGGGGCTTCTGTACGGTCCTACGAGCAGTACTTC
CSGLGEAGASVRSYEQYF
>TRBV27|TRBD2|14|TRBJ2-1|many
TGTGCCAGCAGTTTCCTAGCGGGAGAGGGTGAGCAGTTCTTC
CASSFLAGEGEQFF
>TRBV11-1|NA|11|TRBJ2-1|many
TGTGCCAGCAGCTTAACAGTCGGCCAGTTCTTC
CASSLTVGQFF
>TRBV7-4|NA|15|TRBJ2-4|NA
TGTGCCAGCAGCTGTACAGGGCGGGCCAAAAACATTCAGTACTTC
CASSCTGRAKNIQYF
>TRBV4-1|TRBD2|15|TRBJ2-2|NA
TGCGCCAGCGGATTAGCGGGAGGCACCACCGGGGAGCTGTTTTTT
CASGLAGGTTGELFF
>TRBV4-1|NA|15|TRBJ2-7|few
TGCGCCAGCAGCCAATCTTCCAAACACTCCTACGAGCAGTACTTC
CASSQSSKHSYEQYF
>TRBV7-9|TRBD1|15|TRBJ1-2|many
TGTGCCTGGCCGTCGGACAGGGTTTCCACTCATGGCTACACCTTC
CAWPSDRVSTHGYTF
>TRBV6-4|NA|11|TRBJ1-1|few
TGTGCCACCCGGTGGAACACTGAAGCTTTCTTT
CATRWNTEAFF
>TRBV27|NA|12|TRBJ2-1|few
TGTGCCACCATGATTAACTACAATGAGCAGTTCTTC
CATMINYNEQFF
>TRBV11-2|NA|18|TRBJ2-5|few
TGTGCCAGCAGCTTTGGACAACTAGGGCCGAGACGGGCAGAGACCCAGTACTTC
CASSFGQLGPRRAETQYF
>TRBV15|NA|13|TRBJ1-1|many
TGTGCCACTCAATCCTTCGGGGGCACTGAAGCTTTCTTT
CATQSFGGTEAFF
>TRBV7-2|TRBD2|17|TRBJ2-4|many
TGTGCCAGCAGCTTAGGGGTCGGGGGGGAATCCAAAAACATTCAGTACTTC
CASSLGVGGESKNIQYF
>TRBV7-6|NA|12|TRBJ2-3|NA
TGTGCCAGCAGCTCGACATCAGATACGCAGTATTTT
CASSSTSDTQYF
>TRBV4-3|NA|15|TRBJ2-3|NA
TGCGCCAGCAGCCAAGAGGACAGAACGGCAGATACGCAGTATTTT
CASSQEDRTADTQYF
>TRBV12-3/TRBV12-4|NA|15|TRBJ2-7|few
TGTGCCAGCAGTTTAGCAGCGGAGGTAGTCCCCGAGCAGTACTTC
CASSLAAEVVPEQYF
>TRBV29-1|NA|14|TRBJ2-1|few
TGCAGCTCCCAAGGTGTGGGCTCCTACAATGAGCAGTTCTTC
CSSQGVGSYNEQFF
>TRBV15|TRBD1|16|TRBJ2-2|many
TGTGCCACCAGCAGAGACCGGGACAGGGTGTCCGGGGAGCTGTTTTTT
CATSRDRDRVSGELFF
>TRBV11-3|NA|13|TRBJ1-1|few
TGTGCCAGCAGCTTATACTGGAACACTGAAGCTTTCTTT
CASSLYWNTEAFF
>TRBV14|TRBD1|16|TRBJ1-6|NA
TGTGCCAGCAGCCAAGAGGGACAGAGAAATAATTCACCCCTCCACTTT
CASSQEGQRNNSPLHF
>TRBV11-1|TRBD1|14|TRBJ2-7|many
TGTGCCAGCAGCGACGACAGGGGTTACTACGAGCAGTACTTC
CASSDDRGYYEQYF
>TRBV11-2|NA|18|TRBJ2-4|NA
TGTGCCAGCAGCTTAGGATATGATCAGCGAGTAGCCAAAAACATTCAGTACTTC
CASSLGYDQRVAKNIQYF
>TRBV2|TRBD2|15|TRBJ2-3|NA
TGTGCCAGCAGTGAGTTAGCGGGGGTCATAGATACGCAGTATTTT
CASSELAGVIDTQYF
>TRBV5-6|NA|16|TRBJ2-5|many
TGTGCCAGCAGCTCGGATCGAGAGTTGTACCAAGAGACCCAGTACTTC
CASSSDRELYQETQYF
>TRBV4-2|NA|16|TRBJ1-6|few
TGTGCCAGCAGCCAAGATATGCGGGGCCGCGGTTCACCCCCCCACTTT
CASSQDMRGRGSPPHF
>TRBV7-6|TRBD1|15|TRBJ2-7|many
TGTGCCAGCAGCTTAGACTGGGACAGGGGCGACGAGCAGTACTTC
CASSLDWDRGDEQYF
>TRBV20-1|TRBD2|17|TRBJ2-3|many
TGCAGTGCTAGCCCTAGGACTAGCGGGAGTAATACAGATACGCAGTATTTT
CSASPRTSGSNTDTQYF
>TRBV7-1|NA|16|TRBJ2-2|NA
TGTGCCAGCAGCCCAGAGGCAGGGAGTCCCACCGGGGAGCTGTTTTTT
CASSPEAGSPTGELFF
>TRBV6-6|TRBD2|12|TRBJ2-5|many
TGTGCCACCTTGGTCAGCGGGATGACCCAGTACTTC
CATLVSGMTQYF
>TRBV4-1|TRBD1|17|TRBJ1-5|many
TGCGCCAGCAGCCAAGATTGGACAGGGGGTAGCAATCAGCCCCAGCATTTT
CASSQDWTGGSNQPQHF
>TRBV9|TRBD1|14|TRBJ1-1|many
TGTGCCAGCAGCGTAGGAGGGGGCGGGACTGAAGCTTTCTTT
CASSVGGGGTEAFF
>TRBV14|TRBD1|14|TRBJ1-2|many
TGTGCCAGCAGCCCGGGACAGGGGACGTATGGCTACACCTTC
CASSPGQGTYGYTF
>TRBV12-3/TRBV12-4|NA|14|TRBJ2-3|many
TGTGCCAGCAGTTTGGGGTCAGGGGCAGATACGCAGTATTTT
CASSLGSGADTQYF
>TRBV24-1|NA|17|TRBJ2-1|many
TGTGCCACCAGTGATTTGGTTAAGGGCCCCGAAAACAATGAGCAGTTCTTC
CATSDLVKGPENNEQFF
>TRBV24-1|NA|14|TRBJ2-2|NA
TGTGCCACCAGTCTCCCGGGTGGGACCGGGGAGCTGTTTTTT
CATSLPGGTGELFF
>TRBV28|TRBD2|16|TRBJ2-3|few
TGTGCCAGCAGTTTTGTACGGGAGGGGAACACAGATACGCAGTATTTT
CASSFVREGNTDTQYF
>TRBV7-9|NA|14|TRBJ2-7|many
TGTGCCAGCAGCAGGGGGTCCTCGCCCTACGAGCAGTACTTC
CASSRGSSPYEQYF
>TRBV29-1|NA|14|TRBJ2-2|few
TGCAGCGTTGCTCCACAGCTAAACACCGGGGAGCTGTTTTTT
CSVAPQLNTGELFF
>TRBV7-9|TRBD1|14|TRBJ1-2|many
TGTGCCAGCAGCTCGGAAGACAGGGGGCATGGCTACACCTTC
CASSSEDRGHGYTF
>TRBV12-3/TRBV12-4|NA|14|TRBJ2-7|few
TGTGCCAGCAGTTTTGGTGGGGGATTCTACGAGCAGTACTTC
CASSFGGGFYEQYF
>TRBV19|TRBD2|16|TRBJ2-1|few
TGTGCCAGTAGTAAAGGAGCGGGAGGATCATACAATGAGCAGTTCTTC
CASSKGAGGSYNEQFF
>TRBV2|NA|13|TRBJ2-1|NA
TGTGCCAGCAGTGAAGCGCTTCATTGGGAGCAGTTCTTC
CASSEALHWEQFF
>TRBV27|NA|13|TRBJ2-1|many
TGTGCCAGCAGTTTAGGGCGGGACAATGAGCAGTTCTTC
CASSLGRDNEQFF
>TRBV6-6|NA|13|TRBJ2-5|many
TGTGCCAGCAGTTACTCCTCGCCCGGGACCCAGTACTTC
CASSYSSPGTQYF
>TRBV14|TRBD1|16|TRBJ1-6|many
TGTGCCAGCAGCCAAGCGGGACAGGGAAGCAATTCACCCCTCCACTTT
CASSQAGQGSNSPLHF
>TRBV7-9|TRBD1|15|TRBJ2-1|many
TGTGCCAGCAGCCAGCGACAGGGGAGCTACAATGAGCAGTTCTTC
CASSQRQGSYNEQFF